This TCR beta chain derives from a study of T cells in Graves' hyperthyroidism and ophthalmopathy. There are many counts of this clonotype. Amplified regions were TCR beta CDR3 sequences from RNA transcripts. Initially, a first-round RT-PCR of the TCR CDR3 employed the HTBI primer set. One entry per CDR3 protein results from TCRdb running MiXCR on the multiplex PCR reads. The sample consists of around 190,000 distinct CDR3 sequences, around 16% of them appearing once. V lost 5 bases, J lost 8 bases, and 8 bases stayed unmatched. This CDR3 has 15 residues. The germline V gene encodes CDR1 DFQATT and CDR2 SNEGSKA (reference sequence).

V and J are TRBV20-1 and TRBJ2-1; 14 bases are a match to TRBD2. The TCR was taken from a woman in her forties or fifties with Graves' hyperthyroidism. What was sequenced was blood. This chain's CDR3 is CSALGLAGVGDEQFF. CDR3 sequence (DNA): TGCAGTGCTCTGGGACTAGCGGGAGTCGGAGATGAGCAGTTCTTC.